The text below deals with one T cell receptor (beta chain). What antigen it recognizes has not been identified. Within one base of it there is no much larger clone, and no base qualities were kept. Participants in the prospective study were enrolled through a virtual design, were aged about 18 to 90 years, and lived in roughly 24 United States geographic areas. In the prospective study, participants were assigned to cohorts based on the clinical history participants reported in a screening survey and a study questionnaire. ImmuneRACE Cohort 3 recovered participants were defined by two consecutive negative NP/OP PCR tests, healthcare professional clearance, or symptom resolution. In the prospective study, mobile phlebotomists collected whole blood, serum and a nasopharyngeal or oropharyngeal swab from each participant. Prospective study participants could optionally give additional blood draws and questionnaires over an approximately two-month period. Prospective study blood samples were shipped either frozen or at room temperature before DNA extraction.

The germline V gene (reference sequence) supplies CDR1 MNHEY and CDR2 SMNVEV. V and J lose 4 bases and 2 bases, and a span of 8 bases separates them. The CDR3 has 13 amino acids, counting the end cysteine and phenylalanine. Left in the record is the CDR3 DNA by itself, 39 bases read in frame from the first base. This sample is drawn from a study of blood T cell repertoires in COVID-19 (dated by TCRdb to 2020 to 2021). A note on the overall study: The collaborator samples originated in the United States, Italy and Spain and spanned the acute and convalescent phases of COVID-19. The material from the prospective study consisted of cDNA or gDNA derived from T cells, B-cell-depleted T cells, or PBMCs. Deeply sampled blood TCRbeta repertoires from subjects exposed to, actively infected with, or recovered from COVID-19 were included in the dataset. The repertoires were released in a freely available public database meant as a resource for research on the immune response to SARS-CoV-2. The samples were drawn from two sources: the first 160 participants of the ongoing ImmuneRACE study, and 1,000 to 1,500 subjects contributed by 6 global collaborators. Nearly every sample came with metadata listing a de-identified subject ID, COVID-19 status, age in years and sex. HLA class I and class II types, where available, came from metadata supplied by the sample provider rather than from assay-based typing. Beyond this particular receptor, the publication reports: The amount of clinical and demographic metadata varied by source and participant and was provided uncurated.

The immunoSEQ Assay, a bias-controlled multiplex PCR, was used to amplify TCRbeta CDR3 regions from genomic DNA. Per the original workflow: The number of nucleated cells in each sample was estimated from the amplification of reference gene primers within the assay. To quantify the absolute abundance of each unique TCRbeta CDR3 rearrangement, sequence reads were collapsed and filtered. For each sample, productive Simpson clonality was calculated as the square root of Simpson's diversity index across productive rearrangements. TCRdb re-hosts the immuneACCESS table, in-frame sequences only. Its copies lack some clones; in the studies checked, an unresolved V gene accounts for under half of them, and the cause for the rest is not known. V, J and clone size reflect that table, while D and trimming were determined from the DNA. Here the sample has roughly 360,000 clones; roughly four fifths occur a single time. The top ten constitute roughly 5.1% of the sample.

The specimen was PBMCs or T cells enriched from blood (not recorded which). This sequence originates from a woman aged 45-65 years who had recovered from COVID-19. The rearranged segments are TRBV27 and TRBJ1-2; TRBD1 is possibly the D segment (5 matching bases). The CDR3 protein is CASSWGINYGYTF. At the DNA level, the sequence is TGTGCCAGCAGTTGGGGCATCAACTATGGCTACACCTTC.